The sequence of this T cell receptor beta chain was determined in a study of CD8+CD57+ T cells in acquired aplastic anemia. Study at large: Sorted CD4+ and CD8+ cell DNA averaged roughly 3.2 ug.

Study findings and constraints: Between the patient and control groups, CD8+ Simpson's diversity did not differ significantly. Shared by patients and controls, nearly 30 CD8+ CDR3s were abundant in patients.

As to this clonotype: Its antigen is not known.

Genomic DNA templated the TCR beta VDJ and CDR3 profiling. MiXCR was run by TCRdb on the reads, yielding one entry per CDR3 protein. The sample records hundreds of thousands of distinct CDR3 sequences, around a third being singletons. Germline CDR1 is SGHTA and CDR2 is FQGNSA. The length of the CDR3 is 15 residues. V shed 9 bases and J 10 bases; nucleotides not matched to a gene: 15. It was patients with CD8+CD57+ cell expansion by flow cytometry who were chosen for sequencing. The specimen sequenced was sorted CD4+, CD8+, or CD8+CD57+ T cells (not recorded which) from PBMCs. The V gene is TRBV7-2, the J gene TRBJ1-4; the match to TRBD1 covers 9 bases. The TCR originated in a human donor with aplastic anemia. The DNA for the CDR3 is TGTGCCAGTAGCCTAGCGTGGACAGGGGAGGGAAAACTGTTTTTT. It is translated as CASSLAWTGEGKLFF.